The following is a T cell receptor (beta chain) sequence with its context. This clonotype was seen ten or more times. No cognate antigen has been identified for it. The input lacks base qualities; no much larger clone sits a single base away. The TCR beta CDR3 regions were amplified from RNA transcripts. For the first round of RT-PCR on the TCR CDR3, the HTBI primer set was used together with the Qiagen OneStep RT-PCR kit. Libraries were constructed in a second round of multiplex PCR, after which size selection and purification were carried out. Sequencing of the libraries was done on an Illumina HiSeq2000 using paired-end 100 bp reads. On the authors' methods: SOAPnuke was used to process the raw data, removing reads that contained adapters or uncalled bases, had a mean Phred below 15, or lacked an exact match to the constant primer or identifier. High-quality paired reads were merged with COPE v1.2.5, and unique nucleotide sequences were defined as clonotypes. Clonotypes were aligned to IMGT TRBV, TRBD and TRBJ reference segments using MiTCR v1.1. Analysis was restricted to V-J combinations with a frequency above 0.0001, which covered 99% to 99.2% of repertoires. A TCS score was defined as the ratio between F50 (clonal expansion) and ExV (chaos), using BLOSUM62-based TCRdist between CDR3 peptides within each V-J. Welch's t-statistics and random forest reduced some 510 V-J features to roughly 13, which were used in a naive Bayes classifier (R e1071). TCRdb cleaned the public reads at Q25 with fastp, built clones with MiXCR and kept in-frame beta chains. Each CDR3 protein gets just one entry, which takes the most common genes and DNA from the rows behind it. The V and J calls follow TCRdb's processing rather than the paper's. The sample contains 110,000 to 150,000 distinct CDR3 sequences, over 20% of them found a single time. About 67% of the sample is in the top ten clones.

These data originate in a study of T cells in Graves' hyperthyroidism and ophthalmopathy (dated by TCRdb to between 2018 and 2021). For context, the study as a whole: Peripheral blood was collected at initial diagnosis, before any treatment. To identify TCR V-J signatures that set the groups apart, the researchers used a discovery cohort of 100 patients, made up of 40 to 45 with Graves' ophthalmopathy and 57 with stable Graves' hyperthyroidism. Prospective prediction of ophthalmopathy was tested in an independent validation cohort of about 19 hyperthyroidism patients and 15 to 17 patients who later progressed to ophthalmopathy. For training and testing, the roughly 97 patients in the discovery cohort were randomly divided in a 7:3 ratio. The study also compared thyroid tissue and blood T-cell repertoires from a handful of Graves' hyperthyroidism patients. Once sampling was done, hyperthyroidism patients were given methimazole at a starting dose of 30 mg daily, whereas ophthalmopathy patients were given high-dose intravenous methylprednisolone. According to the paper, TCR Vbeta CDR3 sequencing was carried out on about 140 peripheral blood samples, which came from more than 40 ophthalmopathy, about 75 hyperthyroidism and roughly 17 progressor patients. The research as a whole found: In cross-validation, a model built on a 13 V-J signature told ophthalmopathy apart from stable hyperthyroidism with about 90% sensitivity and around 81% specificity, and in testing the same model reached 80%/75%. Sample size was not statistically predetermined, and investigators were not blinded to group allocation. Most expanded thyroid clonotypes (frequency above 0.001) were also detected in blood, suggesting blood repertoires may reflect thyroid immune responses. In validation, the model predicted progression to ophthalmopathy a median of about 6.8 months before onset, with 70% to 71% sensitivity and 72.22% specificity.

Hyperthyroidism patients were aged 18 to 65 years and newly diagnosed, with disease duration of less than 2 months. Exclusion was applied to patients with uncontrolled infections, other autoimmune diseases, pregnancy or lactation. Clinical symptoms, serum thyroxine and TRAb, thyroid ultrasound, and orbital computed tomography formed the basis for the diagnoses. Blood from progressor patients was collected at the time of first diagnosis with hyperthyroidism, before any ophthalmopathy symptoms had appeared. PBMCs were isolated from more than 9 ml of fresh peripheral blood by Ficoll-Paque density gradient centrifugation. Progressor patients were defined as those initially diagnosed with Graves' hyperthyroidism in whom ophthalmopathy developed during follow-up. Trizol reagent was used to extract total RNA, and RNA quality was then checked on an Agilent 2100 Bioanalyzer. The sample comprised blood. This TCR was recovered from a woman aged 45-59 years with Graves' hyperthyroidism that later progressed to Graves' ophthalmopathy.

The bases read TGCAGTGCTGGACAGGGGGCGGCCTACGAGCAGTACTTC. The encoded protein is CSAGQGAAYEQYF. Recombination connected TRBV20-1 to TRBJ2-7; 11 central nucleotides agree with TRBD1. From its cysteine to its phenylalanine, the CDR3 spans 13 amino acids. Of all the DNA, just the CDR3 is kept, 39 bases in frame from base 1. The germline V gene encodes CDR1 DFQATT and CDR2 SNEGSKA (reference sequence). Unmatched junction bases come to 2, with V trimmed by 5 bases and J by 2 bases.